These 26 T cell receptor beta chains came from one sample sequenced in a study of beta chain features in type 1 diabetes. Findings and caveats of the study: All four CD4+ subsets of Type 1 diabetes patients contained TCRB CDR3s that were moderately but significantly shorter.

Every bit of the isolated RNA underwent reverse transcription, so sequencing read expressed TCRB transcripts. Here immunoSEQ multiplex PCR was the method, and the copy in TCRdb shows in-frame clones only, minus some. The table has 310,000 or so clones, approximately 9.9% seen once. Antigen specificity for these receptors is unknown. The source material was central memory CD4+ T cells from blood. These receptors originate from a man aged 30-40 years with type 1 diabetes.

This chain joins TRBV7-9 and TRBJ2-3; D call uncertain. Per the germline V gene, CDR1 is SEHNR and CDR2 is FQNEAQ (reference sequence). V was trimmed by 5 bases and J by 2 bases, leaving 11 bases between them. The CDR3 extends over 14 amino acids. CDR3: CASSLMRDTDTQYF. CDR3 DNA: TGTGCCAGCAGCCTAATGAGAGACACAGATACGCAGTATTTT.

The chain couples TRBV28 to TRBJ1-5; the D is unclear. Trimming removed 4 bases at V and 9 bases at J, with 7 bases between. The germline CDR1 and CDR2 sequences are MDHEN and SYDVKM. The CDR3 is 11 amino acids. CDR3 residues: CASSSVPPQHF. The DNA for the CDR3 is TGTGCCAGCAGTTCCGTGCCGCCCCAGCATTTT. Drawing the rest from reference TRBV28 and TRBJ1-5, the complete variable domain is DVKVTQSSRYLVKRTGEKVFLECVQDMDHENMFWYRQDPGLGLRLIYFSYDVKMKEKGDIPEGYSVSREKKERFSLILESASTNQTSMYLCASSSVPPQHFGDGTRLSIL.

There are a few counts of this clone. V is TRBV19 and J is TRBJ2-5; D is possibly TRBD1 (6 bases). Between the trimmed V and J ends, which lost 4 bases and 2 bases, there was a span of 11 bases. The CDR3 consists of 14 residues. Per the germline V gene, CDR1 is LNHDA and CDR2 is SQIVND (reference sequence). As DNA, the CDR3 is TGTGCCAGTAGTAGACAGGTTCTTCAAGAGACCCAGTACTTC. Translation gives CASSRQVLQETQYF. Full variable domain (remainder filled in from reference TRBV19 and TRBJ2-5): DGGITQSPKYLFRKEGQNVTLSCEQNLNHDAMYWYRQDPGQGLRLIYYSQIVNDFQKGDIAEGYSVSREKKESFPLTVTSAQKNPTAFYLCASSRQVLQETQYFGPGTRLLVL.

The chain joins TRBV7-2 to TRBJ2-3; the D is unclear. The CDR3 spans 15 residues. Germline loops: CDR1 SGHTA, CDR2 FQGNSA. Trimming stripped 2 bases from V and 1 base from J, with 10 bases between. The CDR3 loop is CASSLSTLGTDTQYF. DNA of the CDR3: TGTGCCAGCAGCTTATCCACTCTGGGCACAGATACGCAGTATTTT.

A few counts support this clone. This chain links TRBV27 with TRBJ2-2; D may match TRBD1 or TRBD2 (5 bases each). The CDR3 loop spans 14 amino acids. Germline V gene sequence: CDR1 MNHEY, CDR2 SMNVEV (reference sequence). V was clipped by 7 bases and J by 6 bases, with 15 bases between them. The CDR3 DNA follows: TGTGCCAGCATGGGGACGGGGTCAGCCGGGGAGCTGTTTTTT. This sequence encodes CASMGTGSAGELFF.

The chain employs TRBV18 and TRBJ2-5, with 8 positions matching TRBD2. The V gene's germline CDR1 is KGHSH and CDR2 LQKENI. Losses at the gene ends were 6 bases for V and 1 base for J; bases not matched to a gene: 7. CDR3 size: 15 residues. The CDR3 DNA sequence: TGTGCCAGCTCCGGACTAGCTGACACCCAAGAGACCCAGTACTTC. This encodes CASSGLADTQETQYF.

This clone occurred many times. The J gene is TRBJ2-4, the V gene TRBV30; D is undetermined. V lost 1 base to trimming and J lost 1 base, with 5 bases between them. Germline V gene sequence: CDR1 GTSNPN, CDR2 SVGIG (reference sequence). There are 13 residues in the CDR3. The CDR3 spells CAWSGQAKNIQYF. As DNA, the CDR3 is TGTGCCTGGAGTGGGCAGGCCAAAAACATTCAGTACTTC. Full variable domain (outside the CDR3, taken from reference TRBV30 and TRBJ2-4): SQTIHQWPATLVQPVGSPLSLECTVEGTSNPNLYWYRQAAGRGLQLLFYSVGIGQISSEVPQNLSASRPQDRQFILSSKKLLLSDSGFYLCAWSGQAKNIQYFGAGTRLSVL.

J is TRBJ2-3 and V is TRBV7-2, with D perhaps assigned TRBD1 or TRBD2 (6 bases each). Germline CDR1 SGHTA, CDR2 FQGNSA. Trimming took 2 bases from V and 1 from J, leaving 13 bases between them. This CDR3 contains 16 residues. The CDR3 nucleotides are TGTGCCAGCAGCTTAAAAGTCGGGGGCGGCACAGATACGCAGTATTTT. Encoded protein: CASSLKVGGGTDTQYF.

This clone was seen a handful of times. V usage is TRBV29-1 and J usage is TRBJ1-1; D is perhaps TRBD1 (6 bases). The V and J ends lost 7 bases and 2 bases respectively, with 11 bases between them. The CDR3 totals 12 residues. Germline CDR1 is SQVTM and CDR2 is ANQGSEA. Written as DNA, the CDR3 is TGCAGCGGTGCCAGGGGTAACACTGAAGCTTTCTTT. Its translation is CSGARGNTEAFF.

The sample holds many counts of this clone. The gene calls are TRBV18 and TRBJ1-1; D is undetermined. CDR1 is KGHSH, CDR2 LQKENI, per germline. V was trimmed by 2 bases and J by 3 bases, leaving 7 bases between them. The CDR3 length is 13 residues. The CDR3 region is CASSPNRYTEAFF. CDR3 coding DNA: TGTGCCAGCTCACCAAACAGATACACTGAAGCTTTCTTT.

The chain links TRBV4-3 to TRBJ2-1; 7 bases agree with TRBD2. This CDR3 region has 17 residues. CDR1 LGHNA and CDR2 YSLEER come from the germline V gene. Trimming cost V 0 bases and J 5 bases; bases outside gene matches: 10. The CDR3 nucleotides read TGCGCCAGCAGCCAAGATGTCCCCCGCGGGGGTAACAATGAGCAGTTCTTC. This gives the protein CASSQDVPRGGNNEQFF.

This clone showed up just a few times. V gene TRBV6-1 combines with J gene TRBJ2-3; 8 positions match TRBD2. Germline CDR1 and CDR2: MNHNS and SASEGT. The CDR3 spans 16 residues. J lost 2 bases, V lost 1 base, and 5 bases had no gene match. CDR3 in DNA: TGTGCCAGCAGTGAAGGGGTAGCGGGGATCACAGATACGCAGTATTTT. It is translated as CASSEGVAGITDTQYF.

This clone was observed a few times. The rearrangement uses TRBV7-9 and TRBJ2-4; TRBD1 matches 10 bases. The CDR3 is 14 residues long. The V gene's germline CDR1 is SEHNR and CDR2 FQNEAQ (reference sequence). The V segment lost 5 bases and the J segment 8 bases; nucleotides outside the gene matches: 6. This CDR3 reads CASSPGQGGDIQYF. The CDR3, as DNA: TGTGCCAGCAGCCCTGGACAGGGGGGTGACATTCAGTACTTC.

The rearrangement uses TRBV5-1 and TRBJ1-1; TRBD1 might be the D (6 bases). Trimming shortened V by 1 base and J by 4 bases, and 20 bases separated the two germline ends. The CDR3 is 17 residues long. Germline CDR1 SGHRS, CDR2 YFSETQ. CDR3 in DNA: TGCGCCAGCAGCTTGCTGCCGGCAGGGGAAGGGAGCACTGAAGCTTTCTTT. It yields the protein CASSLLPAGEGSTEAFF.

In its sample, this clone was seen a few times. The chain has TRBV30 and TRBJ1-4; D remains ambiguous. Germline lookup yields CDR1 GTSNPN and CDR2 SVGIG (reference sequence). With 0 bases removed from V and 7 bases from J, the gap between germline ends came to 12 bases. CDR3 length: 14 residues. CDR3 in amino acids: CAWSVLSRSEKLFF. Written as DNA, the CDR3 is TGTGCCTGGAGTGTATTATCGAGGAGTGAAAAACTGTTTTTT. Variable domain in full (rest from reference TRBV30 and TRBJ1-4): SQTIHQWPATLVQPVGSPLSLECTVEGTSNPNLYWYRQAAGRGLQLLFYSVGIGQISSEVPQNLSASRPQDRQFILSSKKLLLSDSGFYLCAWSVLSRSEKLFFGSGTQLSVL.

This clone was seen a handful of times. The chain links TRBV18 to TRBJ1-1, with no clear D. This CDR3 contains 14 residues. Looked up from germline, CDR1 is KGHSH and CDR2 is LQKENI. V was trimmed by 6 bases and J by 4 bases, leaving 15 bases between them. The CDR3 region has the DNA TGTGCCAGCTCTACGAGTGGGGAGGGCACTGAAGCTTTCTTT. The encoded protein is CASSTSGEGTEAFF.

J is TRBJ1-1 and V is TRBV9, with TRBD1 identical over 7 bases. Germline assignment: CDR1 SGDLS and CDR2 YYNGEE. With 2 bases clipped from V and 2 bases from J, the junction kept 3 bases outside the gene matches. The CDR3 runs to 14 residues. The CDR3, as DNA: TGTGCCAGCAGCGTGACAGGGTCAAACACTGAAGCTTTCTTT. Residues: CASSVTGSNTEAFF.

This chain links TRBV6-5 with TRBJ2-7, with 11 bases lining up with TRBD2. Germline lookup yields CDR1 MNHEY and CDR2 SVGAGI. The J segment lost 0 bases and the V segment lost 10 bases, leaving 8 bases of the junction unmatched. The CDR3 extends over 15 amino acids. The CDR3 region is CATRLAGTFSYEQYF. CDR3 bases: TGTGCCACCCGACTAGCGGGGACATTCTCCTACGAGCAGTACTTC.

The V and J genes are TRBV7-2 and TRBJ2-1; 10 bases match TRBD2. The CDR3 is made up of 15 amino acids. Germline CDR1 and CDR2: SGHTA and FQGNSA. V gave up 4 bases and J gave up 2 bases; unmatched junction bases: 2. The CDR3 loop is CASSSLAGAYNEQFF. The CDR3 nucleotides read TGTGCCAGCAGCTCGCTAGCGGGGGCCTACAATGAGCAGTTCTTC.

The CDR3 protein is CASSQGQGVVDTEAFF. The CDR3, as DNA: TGTGCCAGCAGCCAGGGACAGGGGGTGGTCGACACTGAAGCTTTCTTT. The chain couples TRBV6-6 to TRBJ1-1; TRBD1 aligns across 11 bases. J lost 3 bases, V lost 6 bases, and 9 bases had no gene match. This CDR3 spans 16 amino acids. Germline-derived CDR1 and CDR2 are MNHNY and SVGAGI (reference sequence).

This clone was recorded a few times. The gene calls are TRBV28 and TRBJ2-7, with TRBD1 matching over 9 bases. V shed 7 bases and J 6 bases; nucleotides not matched to a gene: 10. This CDR3 comprises 14 residues. Germline CDR1 MDHEN, CDR2 SYDVKM. The CDR3 loop is CASTPGGQGIEQYF. As DNA, the CDR3 is TGTGCCAGCACACCCGGGGGACAGGGTATCGAGCAGTACTTC.

The chain carries TRBV2 and TRBJ1-2; TRBD1 matches at 7 bases. Germline V gives CDR1 SNHLY, CDR2 FYNNEI. J lost 2 bases, V lost 2 bases, and 8 bases had no gene match. The CDR3 is made up of 16 amino acids. Here the CDR3 reads CASSEYWADRNYGYTF. The CDR3 nucleotides are TGTGCCAGCAGTGAATATTGGGCGGACAGGAACTATGGCTACACCTTC. Together with reference TRBV2 and TRBJ1-2, the CDR3 gives the full variable domain: EPEVTQTPSHQVTQMGQEVILRCVPISNHLYFYWYRQILGQKVEFLVSFYNNEISEKSEIFDDQFSVERPDGSNFTLKIRSTKLEDSAMYFCASSEYWADRNYGYTFGSGTRLTVV.

V gene TRBV9 combines with J gene TRBJ2-5, with 12 bases that match TRBD1. Germline assignment: CDR1 SGDLS and CDR2 YYNGEE. V lost 4 bases to trimming and J lost 5 bases; unmatched junction nucleotides: 6. This CDR3 has 15 residues. The CDR3 bases are TGTGCCAGCAGCTCGGGACAGGGGGCCCGTGAGACCCAGTACTTC. Encoded protein: CASSSGQGARETQYF.

This clone turned up a few times. The rearrangement uses TRBV2 and TRBJ1-1; no firm D call. The CDR3 is 14 amino acids. V was cut by 2 bases and J by 5 bases, with 12 bases left in between. Germline CDR1 is SNHLY and CDR2 is FYNNEI. CDR3 sequence reads: CASSELLSATEAFF. DNA for the CDR3: TGTGCCAGCAGTGAACTTCTTTCGGCAACTGAAGCTTTCTTT.

This clone was seen a few times. The chain is built from TRBV28 and TRBJ2-5, with D possibly being TRBD1 (5 bases). The V gene's germline CDR1 is MDHEN and CDR2 SYDVKM. The V end was cut by 0 bases, the J end by 1 base, with 12 bases between. This CDR3 comprises 16 residues. CDR3 sequence: CASSLWGPTGQETQYF. For the CDR3, the DNA is TGTGCCAGCAGTTTATGGGGCCCCACAGGCCAAGAGACCCAGTACTTC.

This clone was counted a few times. V gene TRBV7-2 combines with J gene TRBJ2-5; D not certain. The CDR3 is made up of 15 amino acids. Per germline, CDR1 SGHTA and CDR2 FQGNSA. The V end lost 5 bases, the J end lost 2 bases, and 15 bases lay between the germline ends. DNA of the CDR3: TGTGCCAGCAGCCCCATGGCCGGCAGGCAAGAGACCCAGTACTTC. It is translated as CASSPMAGRQETQYF.